A single TCR beta chain is shown here with its context. What it recognizes is unknown. A read error is possible here, since a much larger clone lies one base away. From germline, CDR1 is MNHGY and CDR2 SVAAGI. CDR3 size: 13 residues. The data were obtained in a study of regulatory T cells in long-lasting Graves disease. Study-wide findings and caveats: Under persistent disease, TRBV28, TRBJ1-2 and TRBJ2-5 were used preferentially.

To make TCR beta libraries, researchers used iRepertoire HTBI primers and Arm-PCR of CDR3 regions. TCRdb re-called the multiplex PCR reads with MiXCR, one entry per CDR3 protein. The sample contains some 430,000 distinct CDR3 sequences, around a fifth of which appear only once. Time point meaning: persistent/refractory GD, antithyroid drugs over 5 years with positive TRAb. Extracted PBMC RNA gave rise to the TCR library. Recruitment took place at an endocrinology department in Xi'an, China. Sequenced material: peripheral blood mononuclear cells (PBMCs), taken when the disease was refractory, from a patient treated with antithyroid drugs. This chain links TRBV6-9 with TRBJ1-1; 7 bases map to TRBD1. The sequence derives from a female donor with Graves disease. DNA of the CDR3: TGTGCCAGCAGTTACGGAACGGGACAGACCGCTCTCTTT. As protein: CASSYGTGQTALF.